This record looks at one T cell receptor (beta chain) sequence and its context. What it recognizes is unknown. From the reads, TCRdb called clonotypes with MiXCR, one entry per CDR3 protein. The sample contains 550,000 to 700,000 distinct CDR3 sequences, over 35% of which appear only once. This sample stems from a study of T cell repertoires in cytomegalovirus infection. Study-level background: HLA-B-restricted CMV epitopes that are well studied, plus recently identified HLA-C-restricted ones, were used by the study. It can be stated that public TCR beta signatures indicated CMV infection as well as a matching HLA type.

Whole-study findings and limits: Dominating the ex vivo response were TCR beta clonotypes that were CMV-specific and HLA-C-restricted.

The length of the CDR3 is 16 residues. J was trimmed by 1 base and V by 4 bases; bases with no gene match: 6. The germline V gene encodes CDR1 MNHNY and CDR2 SVGAGI (reference sequence). The clonotype originates from a human donor in good health (CMV status not recorded). Some clones in this sample may be carry-over from other donors' samples. The chain combines TRBV6-6 with TRBJ1-3, with 8 bases identical to TRBD1. Sequencing was performed on cultured PBMCs, taken from culture after CMV antigen stimulation. DNA for the CDR3: TGTGCCAGCAGTTTCGGACAGGGACCTTCTGGAAACACCATATATTTT. This translates into CASSFGQGPSGNTIYF.